These 28 T cell receptor beta chains share one sample of origin, sequenced in a study of identical twins. TCRdb passed the 5' RACE reads through MiXCR, listing each CDR3 protein once. Here the sample spans under 300,000 distinct CDR3 sequences, 6.5% to 9.5% being singletons. The same sample was also studied in work on yellow fever vaccine responses in identical twins.

Specimen: CD8+ T cells sorted from blood. The origin of the receptors is a woman between 18 and 29 years old in good health.

This clonotype was observed at least ten times. The chain uses TRBV4-2 and TRBJ2-7, with unresolved D. V lost 1 base, J lost 0 bases, and 7 bases lay in between. CDR3 length: 14 amino acids. The germline V gene encodes CDR1 LGHNA and CDR2 YNFKEQ. CDR3 sequence (DNA): TGTGCCAGCAGCCAAGGAGAGAGCTCCTACGAGCAGTACTTC. Translated: CASSQGESSYEQYF.

This chain connects TRBV7-9 to TRBJ1-1; D unclear. Trimming removed 1 base from V and 0 bases from J, with 9 bases in between. This CDR3 is built from 15 residues. Germline V gene lookup returns CDR1 SEHNR and CDR2 FQNEAQ (reference sequence). CDR3 amino acids: CASSLGTIVNTEAFF. CDR3 coding DNA: TGTGCCAGCAGCTTAGGAACGATAGTGAACACTGAAGCTTTCTTT.

This chain connects TRBV28 to TRBJ1-4; 8 positions match TRBD1. Germline lookup yields CDR1 MDHEN and CDR2 SYDVKM. The V segment lost 4 bases and the J segment 5 bases; nucleotides outside the gene matches: 9. The CDR3 consists of 16 residues. The CDR3 sequence: CASSSHQGAENEKLFF. CDR3 DNA sequence: TGTGCCAGCAGTTCGCACCAGGGGGCGGAAAATGAAAAACTGTTTTTT. Using reference TRBV28 and TRBJ1-4 for the parts outside the CDR3, the full variable domain is DVKVTQSSRYLVKRTGEKVFLECVQDMDHENMFWYRQDPGLGLRLIYFSYDVKMKEKGDIPEGYSVSREKKERFSLILESASTNQTSMYLCASSSHQGAENEKLFFGSGTQLSVL.

This clonotype occurred a few times. V usage is TRBV13 and J usage is TRBJ2-7, with unresolved D. The CDR3 sequence is 15 residues long. Deletions cut 3 bases from V and 6 bases from J, with 18 bases between. Germline CDR1 PRHDT, CDR2 FYEKMQ (reference sequence). Written as DNA, the CDR3 is TGTGCCAGCAGCTTGGGTTTGGGCACTGGATCCGAGCAGTACTTC. Encoded protein: CASSLGLGTGSEQYF.

The genes are TRBV6-1 and TRBJ2-3; D ambiguous. The CDR3 extends over 15 amino acids. V dropped 6 bases and J dropped 5 bases, with 18 bases sitting between them. The germline CDR1 and CDR2 sequences are MNHNS and SASEGT. For the CDR3, the DNA is TGTGCCAGCAGCCAGATGGCCGGGTCTGGAGATACGCAGTATTTT. The encoded protein is CASSQMAGSGDTQYF.

This clonotype showed up just a few times. This rearrangement joins TRBV6-1 to TRBJ2-7; 11 bases agree with TRBD1. V lost 6 bases and J lost 0; bases outside the gene matches: 10. CDR3 length: 17 residues. CDR1 is MNHNS, CDR2 SASEGT, per germline. The CDR3 DNA follows: TGTGCCAGCAGGACCCCTGGGACAGGGGGAGCCTCCTACGAGCAGTACTTC. It encodes CASRTPGTGGASYEQYF.

This clonotype has ten or more counts. The chain is built from TRBV14 and TRBJ2-7, with D possibly being TRBD1 (5 bases). V was pared by 1 base and J by 0 bases, with 10 bases between. This CDR3 is built from 15 residues. Germline-derived CDR1 and CDR2 are SGHDN and FVKESK. This CDR3 is CASSQGTGFSYEQYF. The CDR3, as DNA: TGTGCCAGCAGCCAAGGAACAGGCTTCTCCTACGAGCAGTACTTC.

This clonotype was found many times. The gene calls are TRBV5-6 and TRBJ2-3; D is unresolved. Germline values: CDR1 SGHDT, CDR2 YYEEEE. V lost 1 base to trimming and J lost 2 bases, with 17 bases between them. This CDR3 region has 17 residues. The CDR3 sequence: CASSLSSSSGPTDTQYF. DNA for the CDR3: TGTGCCAGCAGCTTGTCTTCTTCGAGTGGCCCCACAGATACGCAGTATTTT.

The chain's CDR3 is CSARDWGLAPDTQYF. CDR3 nucleotide sequence: TGCAGTGCTAGAGATTGGGGACTAGCGCCAGATACGCAGTATTTT. V is TRBV20-1 and J is TRBJ2-3; 10 bases align to TRBD2. The CDR3 sequence is 15 residues long. CDR1 is DFQATT, CDR2 SNEGSKA, per germline (reference sequence). V shed 0 bases and J 4 bases; nucleotides not matched to a gene: 4.

Many counts were recorded for this clonotype. The chain links TRBV7-2 to TRBJ2-3; D not certain. Germline V lookup: CDR1 SGHTA, CDR2 FQGNSA. There are 15 residues in the CDR3. With 1 base removed from V and 3 bases from J, the gap between germline ends came to 11 bases. In DNA, the CDR3 is TGTGCCAGCAGCTTAGTTCACAGTTTTACAGATACGCAGTATTTT. Its protein product is CASSLVHSFTDTQYF.

This clonotype was seen many times. This rearrangement joins TRBV10-3 to TRBJ1-1; D ambiguous. The germline CDR1 and CDR2 sequences are ENHRY and SYGVKD. The V gene lost 3 bases and the J gene lost 6 bases, with 20 bases spanning the gap. The CDR3 has 16 residues. The CDR3 DNA is TGTGCCATCAGTGACCCCCCGGAGGGCGTTGGGTCTGAAGCTTTCTTT. This codes for CAISDPPEGVGSEAFF.

There are a few counts of this clonotype. The chain couples TRBV7-8 to TRBJ2-3; unclear D gene. This CDR3 has 12 residues. Germline V lookup: CDR1 SGHVS, CDR2 FQNEAQ. Deletions cut 4 bases from V and 4 bases from J, with 6 bases between. Written as DNA, the CDR3 is TGTGCCAGCAGCTCTGTACCAGATACGCAGTATTTT. It specifies CASSSVPDTQYF.

V gene TRBV19 combines with J gene TRBJ2-1, with unresolved D. The V gene's germline CDR1 is LNHDA and CDR2 SQIVND (reference sequence). The CDR3 has 13 residues. V was shortened by 8 bases and J by 2 bases, with 10 bases between the two germline ends. The CDR3 is CASGYGTYNEQFF. CDR3 bases: TGTGCCAGTGGATATGGGACCTACAATGAGCAGTTCTTC.

This clonotype was counted a few times. The CDR3 is CASSWGFLTSGSTDTQYF. In DNA, the CDR3 is TGTGCCAGCAGCTGGGGATTCCTGACTAGCGGGAGCACAGATACGCAGTATTTT. V and J are TRBV11-2 and TRBJ2-3; 10 nucleotides line up with TRBD2. Germline assignment: CDR1 SGHAT and CDR2 FQNNGV. V dropped 4 bases and J dropped 0; count of bases not matched to a gene: 10. The CDR3 contains 18 residues.

The chain combines TRBV4-3 with TRBJ2-1, with D possibly being TRBD2 (5 bases). The V gene lost 1 base and the J gene lost 6 bases, with 13 bases spanning the gap. In germline, CDR1 is LGHNA, CDR2 YSLEER. The CDR3 contains 15 residues. CDR3 DNA: TGCGCCAGCAGCCAAGTGAGCGGTTGGGGCAATGAGCAGTTCTTC. It codes for CASSQVSGWGNEQFF.

The V gene is TRBV29-1, the J gene TRBJ2-1; D is undetermined. Germline CDR1 reads SQVTM; CDR2 reads ANQGSEA. Between the trimmed V and J ends, which lost 1 base and 4 bases, there was a span of 11 bases. The CDR3 is 14 amino acids. CDR3 DNA sequence: TGCAGCGTTGAAGGGGTTGGGGTATACAATGAGCAGTTCTTC. The encoded protein is CSVEGVGVYNEQFF.

This clonotype occurred many times. This chain connects TRBV20-1 to TRBJ2-5; a weak D match, TRBD2 (7 bases). Trimming pared 0 bases from V and 5 bases from J, leaving 13 bases between. CDR1 is DFQATT, CDR2 SNEGSKA, per germline (reference sequence). This CDR3 contains 14 residues. The CDR3 sequence is CSARDEGGWETQYF. CDR3 DNA: TGCAGTGCTAGAGATGAGGGGGGGTGGGAGACCCAGTACTTC.

This clonotype came up a few times. The rearrangement uses TRBV21-1 and TRBJ2-7; the table calls TRBD2, which could not be checked here. TRBV21-1 is noted as a pseudogene. The CDR3 has 12 amino acids. CDR3 in amino acids: CASHRAHYEQYF. CDR3 bases: TGTGCCAGCCACCGGGCCCACTACGAGCAGTACTTC.

Only one count was recorded for this clonotype. One end of the junction is discordant with germline, which a read error may explain. Written as DNA, the CDR3 is TGTGCCACCAGCCTAGGGGGCGAGCCGTACTTC. Encoded protein: CATSLGGEPYF. The genes are TRBV25-1 and TRBJ2-7, with TRBD1 identical over 7 bases. This CDR3 has 11 amino acids. The V gene's germline CDR1 is MGHDK and CDR2 SYGVNS.

This clonotype was found a few times. V usage is TRBV12-3 or TRBV12-4 and J usage is TRBJ1-2; D gene ambiguous. V was shortened by 5 bases and J by 8 bases, with 12 bases between the two germline ends. The CDR3 totals 12 residues. The CDR3 coding sequence is TGTGCCAGCAGTCCTTGGACTGGGGGCTACACCTTC. This encodes CASSPWTGGYTF.

This chain connects TRBV9 to TRBJ2-1; TRBD2 agrees at 8 bases. This CDR3 has 16 amino acids. After removal of 1 base from V and 2 bases from J, the junction contained 5 bases not matched to a gene. Germline values: CDR1 SGDLS, CDR2 YYNGEE. The chain's CDR3 is CASSVWSSGAYNEQFF. As DNA, the CDR3 is TGTGCCAGCAGCGTATGGAGTAGCGGGGCCTACAATGAGCAGTTCTTC.

This clonotype was recorded at least ten times. J is TRBJ2-7 and V is TRBV5-1, with D uncertain. CDR3 length: 15 amino acids. Trimming pared 3 bases from V and 3 bases from J, leaving 16 bases between. Germline V gene sequence: CDR1 SGHRS, CDR2 YFSETQ. CDR3 amino acids: CASSSGPDGYYEQYF. The CDR3 nucleotides are TGCGCCAGCAGCTCTGGCCCGGACGGTTACTACGAGCAGTACTTC.

This clonotype was observed at least ten times. This chain links TRBV29-1 with TRBJ2-7; D assignment may be TRBD1 or TRBD2 (6 bases each). CDR3 length: 17 residues. Looked up from germline, CDR1 is SQVTM and CDR2 is ANQGSEA. V lost 5 bases and J 4 bases, leaving 27 bases between the germline ends. The CDR3 coding sequence is TGCAGCGTTCAGGGGTTGGTAGCGGAGGGTCAAGGATACGAGCAGTACTTC. Amino acids: CSVQGLVAEGQGYEQYF.

The rearrangement links TRBV20-1 to TRBJ2-7; D may be TRBD1 (6 bases). Germline V CDR1 and CDR2: DFQATT, SNEGSKA (reference sequence). CDR3 length equals 12 residues. This CDR3 reads CSGRGQHYEQYF. As DNA, the CDR3 is TGCAGCGGTAGAGGACAGCACTACGAGCAGTACTTC.

This clonotype was seen more than once but under ten times. The chain joins TRBV2 to TRBJ2-5; 11 bases agree with TRBD2. The ends lost 1 base at V and 3 bases at J; junction bases unmatched: 10. The germline V gene has CDR1 SNHLY and CDR2 FYNNEI. This CDR3 contains 18 residues. The CDR3 bases are TGTGCCAGCAGTGAAGGGACTAGCGGGTACCTCCTAAAAGAGACCCAGTACTTC. As protein: CASSEGTSGYLLKETQYF.

The chain is built from TRBV14 and TRBJ2-7, with D possibly being TRBD1 (5 bases). Trimming removed 1 base from V and 3 bases from J, with 13 bases in between. Germline lookup yields CDR1 SGHDN and CDR2 FVKESK. The CDR3 extends over 15 amino acids. This CDR3 is CASSQVWQGDYEQYF. In DNA form, the CDR3 reads TGTGCCAGCAGCCAAGTCTGGCAGGGTGACTACGAGCAGTACTTC. The full variable domain, in which reference TRBV14 and TRBJ2-7 provide the parts outside the CDR3, is EAGVTQFPSHSVIEKGQTVTLRCDPISGHDNLYWYRRVMGKEIKFLLHFVKESKQDESGMPNNRFLAERTGGTYSTLKVQPAELEDSGVYFCASSQVWQGDYEQYFGPGTRLTVT.

Only a few counts were recorded for this clonotype. CDR3 bases: TGTGCCAGCAGCTATGACAGCGGGGTAATAGATACGCAGTATTTT. It yields the protein CASSYDSGVIDTQYF. V usage is TRBV3-1 and J usage is TRBJ2-3; 7 bases line up with TRBD2. V shed 5 bases, J shed 5 bases, and the junction held 10 bases outside the gene matches. CDR3 length: 15 residues. Germline assignment: CDR1 LGHDT and CDR2 YNNKEL (reference sequence).

This clonotype was observed many times. This chain joins TRBV20-1 and TRBJ2-7, with a possible D match to TRBD1 (5 bases). Germline V gene lookup returns CDR1 DFQATT and CDR2 SNEGSKA (reference sequence). V lost 4 bases to trimming and J lost 1 base, with 8 bases between them. The CDR3 spans 12 residues. CDR3 sequence (DNA): TGCAGTGCTACCAGGGATTCCTACGAGCAGTACTTC. It translates to CSATRDSYEQYF.